This TCR beta chain was profiled in a study of T cells in Graves' hyperthyroidism and ophthalmopathy. The length of the CDR3 is 16 residues. Trimming shortened V by 2 bases and J by 4 bases, and 17 bases separated the two germline ends. CDR1 is MGHDK and CDR2 is SYGVNS in the germline V gene. This clonotype was seen ten or more times. The antigen is not known. Uncontrolled infections, other autoimmune diseases, pregnancy or lactation led to exclusion of patients. Study-level results: In blood, most of the thyroid clonotypes expanded above 0.001 were also present. The model identified upcoming ophthalmopathy a median approximately 6.5 months ahead of onset.

Amplification of TCR beta CDR3 regions used RNA as the template. A set of HTBI primers served as the primers for a first-round RT-PCR of the TCR CDR3. TCRdb re-called the multiplex PCR reads through MiXCR, storing one row per CDR3 protein. This sample has 550,000 to 700,000 distinct CDR3 sequences; approximately 44% occur once, and the top ten carry around 20%. Source material: peripheral blood or thyroid tissue (not recorded which). This sequence was found in an adult woman with Graves' disease, either hyperthyroidism or ophthalmopathy (not recorded which). The chain recombines TRBV25-1 with TRBJ1-1, with D possibly TRBD1 on 5 matching bases. CDR3 sequence reads: CASSEIGARGGTEAFF. As DNA, the CDR3 is TGTGCCAGCAGTGAAATCGGCGCCCGGGGGGGCACTGAAGCTTTCTTT.